This record concerns one TCR beta chain sequence. What it recognizes is unknown. This sample is part of a study of graft-versus-host responses after intestinal transplantation. Study details: The transplants performed in recipients were multivisceral, liver-intestinal, or isolated intestinal. After anti-thymocyte globulin induction, recipients took tacrolimus and steroids for approximately 3 years.

Study conclusions and caveats: Circulating GvH clones peaking coincided with falling HvG clones soon after transplant.

Trimming at V came to 5 bases and at J to 4 bases, leaving 11 bases not matched to a gene. The length of the CDR3 is 16 residues. Germline-derived CDR1 and CDR2 are LGHNA and YNFKEQ. Some clones are missing from TCRdb's copy, which holds only in-frame ones; the method was immunoSEQ multiplex PCR. This table has roughly 120,000 clones, over 80% appearing once. The starting material was unstimulated CD4+ T cells sorted from spleen or lymph node cells, obtained before intestinal transplant. The chain has TRBV4-2 and TRBJ2-5, with TRBD1 identical over 9 bases. The receptor was derived from a human donor who received an intestinal transplant. CDR3 protein: CASSAGQGRLVETQYF. DNA for the CDR3: TGTGCCAGCAGCGCCGGACAGGGGAGGCTTGTAGAGACCCAGTACTTC.